The 18 T cell receptor beta chains below all came from one sample that was sequenced in a study of graft-versus-host responses after intestinal transplantation. Graft tissue processing released intraepithelial and lamina propria lymphocytes. Clones were sequenced by immunoSEQ multiplex PCR, and TCRdb holds only the in-frame ones, with some missing. The sample shows 9,500 to 15,000 clones, around 79% of them seen only once. The input for sequencing was ileum tissue, taken around 4.5 months after intestinal transplantation. The receptors derive from a human patient who received an intestinal transplant, so some T cells may come from the graft donor.

The V and J genes are TRBV4-3 and TRBJ2-7; 8 nucleotides align to TRBD2. Unmatched junction bases numbered 9, after V lost 1 base and J lost 4 bases. Germline values: CDR1 LGHNA, CDR2 YSLEER. The CDR3 contains 16 residues. The CDR3 loop reads CASSQGTAGVVYEQYF. CDR3 in DNA: TGCGCCAGCAGCCAAGGGACAGCGGGAGTCGTGTACGAGCAGTACTTC.

V is TRBV7-6 and J is TRBJ1-4, with D maybe TRBD1 (5 bases). The CDR3 spans 14 residues. The V end was cut by 6 bases, the J end by 11 bases, with 19 bases between. CDR1 SGHVS and CDR2 FNYEAQ come from the germline V gene. CDR3 bases: TGTGCCAGCAGGCCTAGAGGGTTCGGGGGTAAACTGTTTTTT. This gives the protein CASRPRGFGGKLFF.

The V call is TRBV18, the J call TRBJ2-5; TRBD1 might be the D (5 bases). The CDR3 is made up of 15 amino acids. CDR1 KGHSH and CDR2 LQKENI come from the germline V gene. V was shortened by 0 bases and J by 5 bases, with 13 bases between the two germline ends. CDR3 amino acids: CASSPPPGQGETQYF. The CDR3 nucleotides read TGTGCCAGCTCACCACCTCCAGGGCAAGGGGAGACCCAGTACTTC.

This clone came up a few times. The rearrangement links TRBV20-1 to TRBJ2-5; D call uncertain. Germline loops: CDR1 DFQATT, CDR2 SNEGSKA (reference sequence). V was pared by 0 bases and J by 5 bases, with 4 bases between. The CDR3 has 11 amino acids. The CDR3 reads CSARDYETQYF. The CDR3 region has the DNA TGCAGTGCTAGAGACTATGAGACCCAGTACTTC.

J is TRBJ2-2 and V is TRBV5-1; 12 positions match TRBD2. Per the germline V gene, CDR1 is SGHRS and CDR2 is YFSETQ. The junction had 5 bases not matched to a gene; V was cut back by 9 bases and J by 5 bases. The CDR3 loop spans 14 amino acids. CDR3 coding DNA: TGCGCCACCGGGACTAGCGGGTCAACCGGGGAGCTGTTTTTT. Its protein product is CATGTSGSTGELFF.

The CDR3 protein is CASSPSGSPHEQYF. The CDR3 nucleotides are TGTGCCAGTAGCCCTAGCGGGAGTCCCCACGAGCAGTACTTC. The chain joins TRBV19 to TRBJ2-7; 10 bases map to TRBD2. Germline V gene sequence: CDR1 LNHDA, CDR2 SQIVND (reference sequence). V gave up 6 bases and J gave up 5 bases; unmatched junction bases: 7. This CDR3 comprises 14 residues. Filled out from reference TRBV19 and TRBJ2-7, the complete variable domain reads DGGITQSPKYLFRKEGQNVTLSCEQNLNHDAMYWYRQDPGQGLRLIYYSQIVNDFQKGDIAEGYSVSREKKESFPLTVTSAQKNPTAFYLCASSPSGSPHEQYFGPGTRLTVT.

The chain is built from TRBV19 and TRBJ2-7; perhaps TRBD2 as D (5 bases). Trimming took off 5 bases at V and 6 bases at J, with 11 bases between the two ends. The CDR3 loop spans 12 amino acids. CDR1 and CDR2 from the germline V gene are LNHDA and SQIVND (reference sequence). The CDR3 bases are TGTGCCAGTAGTCCCGGGGTGGGCGAGCAGTACTTC. It specifies CASSPGVGEQYF. The complete variable domain, with remaining parts taken from reference TRBV19 and TRBJ2-7, reads DGGITQSPKYLFRKEGQNVTLSCEQNLNHDAMYWYRQDPGQGLRLIYYSQIVNDFQKGDIAEGYSVSREKKESFPLTVTSAQKNPTAFYLCASSPGVGEQYFGPGTRLTVT.

The V gene is TRBV4-2, the J gene TRBJ2-1; 9 nucleotides match TRBD1. This CDR3 has 17 residues. Germline V CDR1 and CDR2: LGHNA, YNFKEQ. The V gene end was trimmed by 0 bases and the J gene end by 3 bases; junction bases not matched to a gene: 6. The CDR3 loop is CASSQDRGGQGYNEQFF. Written as DNA, the CDR3 is TGTGCCAGCAGCCAAGACAGGGGGGGACAGGGCTACAATGAGCAGTTCTTC.

This chain uses TRBV6-1 with TRBJ1-3, with TRBD1 matching 8 bases. The germline gives CDR1 MNHNS, CDR2 SASEGT. V was clipped by 5 bases and J by 0 bases; unmatched bases: 3. The CDR3 extends over 15 amino acids. CDR3 bases: TGTGCCAGCAGTTTTACAGGGGGCTCTGGAAACACCATATATTTT. Translating gives CASSFTGGSGNTIYF.

For the CDR3, the DNA is TGCGCCAGCAGCCGGGGTGGGGGGAACGAAAAACTGTTTTTT. It yields the protein CASSRGGGNEKLFF. This rearrangement joins TRBV4-3 to TRBJ1-4; a weak D match, TRBD1 (5 bases). Germline CDR1 LGHNA, CDR2 YSLEER. The length of the CDR3 is 14 residues. The V end lost 4 bases, the J end lost 8 bases, and 14 bases lay between the germline ends.

The rearrangement uses TRBV28 and TRBJ1-1, with D tentatively TRBD1 (6 bases). The V gene's germline CDR1 is MDHEN and CDR2 SYDVKM. This CDR3 region has 17 residues. The germline V and J ends were trimmed by 2 bases and 0 bases, with 16 bases remaining between them. This CDR3 is CASSLIGTTFMNTEAFF. The CDR3 region has the DNA TGTGCCAGCAGTTTAATAGGGACAACCTTTATGAACACTGAAGCTTTCTTT.

For the CDR3, the DNA is TGTGCCAGCAGCGACCTACTAGCGGGAGATCCCGGGGAGCTGTTTTTT. This gives the protein CASSDLLAGDPGELFF. The genes are TRBV9 and TRBJ2-2; 11 bases are shared with TRBD2. The CDR3 totals 16 residues. Germline CDR1 reads SGDLS; CDR2 reads YYNGEE. V dropped 3 bases and J dropped 6; count of bases not matched to a gene: 7.

This clone was seen a single time. This CDR3 is CASSLSGQSYEQYF. The DNA of the CDR3 is TGTGCCAGCAGCTTGTCGGGACAGTCCTACGAGCAGTACTTC. This chain links TRBV5-5 with TRBJ2-7, with 7 nucleotides matching TRBD1. Trimming cost V 1 base and J 1 base; bases outside gene matches: 2. The CDR3 covers 14 residues. From germline, CDR1 is SGHKS and CDR2 YYEKEE (reference sequence).

V and J are TRBV7-2 and TRBJ2-3, with TRBD2 matching over 11 bases. The J segment lost 7 bases and the V segment lost 1 base, leaving 7 bases of the junction unmatched. Germline V lookup: CDR1 SGHTA, CDR2 FQGNSA. The CDR3 sequence is 16 residues long. CDR3 sequence reads: CASSLGLAGRGYTQYF. The CDR3 bases are TGTGCCAGCAGCTTAGGACTAGCGGGGCGGGGCTATACGCAGTATTTT.

With respect to this clone: A single base separates this from a much larger clone, so it may be a read error. The identical CDR3 is also encoded by other nucleotide sequences in the sample. The rearrangement links TRBV11-3 to TRBJ1-6; D not certain. The CDR3 spans 15 residues. In germline, CDR1 is SGHNT, CDR2 YENEEA. This chain's CDR3 is CASSFQEAYNSPLHF. For the CDR3, the DNA is TGTGCCAGCAGCTTTCAAGAGGCTTATAATTCGCCCCTCCACTTT.

The chain combines TRBV5-1 with TRBJ1-1; TRBD1 is a possible D gene (6 bases). The ends were cut back, 4 bases at V and 4 bases at J, with 14 bases in the middle. This CDR3 has 14 amino acids. Germline values: CDR1 SGHRS, CDR2 YFSETQ. CDR3 region: CASSVGQTTTEAFF. CDR3 DNA: TGCGCCAGCAGCGTTGGACAGACGACCACTGAAGCTTTCTTT.

About this clone: Other DNA sequences in this sample translate to the same CDR3. The gene calls are TRBV6-5 and TRBJ2-7; 10 positions agree with TRBD1. CDR1 and CDR2 (germline): MNHEY, SVGAGI. Unmatched junction bases numbered 4, after V lost 6 bases and J lost 2 bases. The CDR3 extends over 14 amino acids. The CDR3 nucleotides read TGTGCCAGCAGCCGCGGACAGGGGGCCTACGAGCAGTACTTC. As protein: CASSRGQGAYEQYF.

V usage is TRBV28 and J usage is TRBJ2-5, with 11 bases that match TRBD2. The germline CDR1 and CDR2 sequences are MDHEN and SYDVKM. The trim removed 7 bases at V and 5 bases at J, leaving 9 bases unmatched. The CDR3 has 15 amino acids. CDR3 region: CASTLAGGGGETQYF. CDR3 DNA sequence: TGTGCCAGCACCCTAGCGGGAGGAGGTGGGGAGACCCAGTACTTC.